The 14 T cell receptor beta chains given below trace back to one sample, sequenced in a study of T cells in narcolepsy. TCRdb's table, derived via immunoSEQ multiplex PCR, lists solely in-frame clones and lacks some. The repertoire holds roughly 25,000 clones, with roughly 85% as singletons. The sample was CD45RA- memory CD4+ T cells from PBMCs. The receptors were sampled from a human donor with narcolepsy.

CDR3 nucleotide sequence: TGTGCCAGCAGTAACAGGGTCGGCTACACCTTC. Amino acids: CASSNRVGYTF. The J gene is TRBJ1-2, the V gene TRBV6-5; D might be TRBD1 (6 bases). There are 11 residues in the CDR3. The ends were cut back, 5 bases at V and 8 bases at J, with 9 bases in the middle. Germline V gene sequence: CDR1 MNHEY, CDR2 SVGAGI.

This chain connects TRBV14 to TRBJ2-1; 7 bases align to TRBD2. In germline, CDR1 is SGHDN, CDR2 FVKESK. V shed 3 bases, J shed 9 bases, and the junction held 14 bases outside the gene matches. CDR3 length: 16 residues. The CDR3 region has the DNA TGTGCCAGCAGCCACAACTTTCCAGGGAGGGTGGTTGAGCAGTTCTTC. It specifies CASSHNFPGRVVEQFF.

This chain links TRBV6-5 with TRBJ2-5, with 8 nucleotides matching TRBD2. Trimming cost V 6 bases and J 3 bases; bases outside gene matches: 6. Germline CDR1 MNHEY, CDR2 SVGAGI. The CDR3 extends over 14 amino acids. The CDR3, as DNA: TGTGCCAGCAGCCAGCGGCGGGGGGAAGAGACCCAGTACTTC. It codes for CASSQRRGEETQYF.

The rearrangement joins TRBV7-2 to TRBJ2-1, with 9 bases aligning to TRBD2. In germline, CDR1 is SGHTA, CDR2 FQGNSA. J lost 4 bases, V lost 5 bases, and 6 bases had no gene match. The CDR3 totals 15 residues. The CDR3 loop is CASSLGAGGYNEQFF. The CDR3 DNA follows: TGTGCCAGCAGCCTCGGGGCGGGAGGGTACAATGAGCAGTTCTTC.

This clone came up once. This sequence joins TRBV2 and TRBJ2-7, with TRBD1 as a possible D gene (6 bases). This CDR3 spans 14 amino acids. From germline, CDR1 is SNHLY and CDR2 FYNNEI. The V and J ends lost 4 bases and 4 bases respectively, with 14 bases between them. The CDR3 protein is CASSADRLAYEQYF. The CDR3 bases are TGTGCCAGCAGTGCTGACAGGCTGGCTTACGAGCAGTACTTC. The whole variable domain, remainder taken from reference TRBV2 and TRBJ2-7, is EPEVTQTPSHQVTQMGQEVILRCVPISNHLYFYWYRQILGQKVEFLVSFYNNEISEKSEIFDDQFSVERPDGSNFTLKIRSTKLEDSAMYFCASSADRLAYEQYFGPGTRLTVT.

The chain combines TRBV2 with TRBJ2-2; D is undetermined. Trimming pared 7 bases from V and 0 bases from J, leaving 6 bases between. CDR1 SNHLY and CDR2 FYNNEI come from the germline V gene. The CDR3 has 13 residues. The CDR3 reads CASTVTNTGELFF. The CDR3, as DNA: TGTGCCAGCACTGTAACGAACACCGGGGAGCTGTTTTTT.

CDR3 sequence reads: CASSPRLAGEGEQYF. CDR3 nucleotide sequence: TGCGCCAGCAGCCCCCGACTAGCGGGTGAAGGCGAGCAGTACTTC. The V gene is TRBV5-1, the J gene TRBJ2-7; 10 bases agree with TRBD2. Germline CDR1 SGHRS, CDR2 YFSETQ. With V trimmed by 4 bases and J by 6 bases, 10 bases remained unmatched. The CDR3 loop spans 15 amino acids. The full variable domain, completed using reference TRBV5-1 and TRBJ2-7, is KAGVTQTPRYLIKTRGQQVTLSCSPISGHRSVSWYQQTPGQGLQFLFEYFSETQRNKGNFPGRFSGRQFSNSRSEMNVSTLELGDSALYLCASSPRLAGEGEQYFGPGTRLTVT.

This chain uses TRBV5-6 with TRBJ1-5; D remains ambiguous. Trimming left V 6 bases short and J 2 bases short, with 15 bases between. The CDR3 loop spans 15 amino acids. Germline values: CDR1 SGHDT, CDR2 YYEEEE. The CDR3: CASKKRARGNQPQHF. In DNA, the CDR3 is TGTGCCAGCAAAAAGAGGGCGCGGGGCAATCAGCCCCAGCATTTT.

DNA of the CDR3: TGTGCCAGCAGCCCAGGGACAGGGGGCTACCAGCCCCAGCATTTT. Protein product: CASSPGTGGYQPQHF. The J gene is TRBJ1-5, the V gene TRBV6-6; TRBD1 agrees at 12 bases. Germline CDR1 MNHNY, CDR2 SVGAGI (reference sequence). V was clipped by 6 bases and J by 7 bases; unmatched bases: 7. The CDR3 is 15 amino acids.

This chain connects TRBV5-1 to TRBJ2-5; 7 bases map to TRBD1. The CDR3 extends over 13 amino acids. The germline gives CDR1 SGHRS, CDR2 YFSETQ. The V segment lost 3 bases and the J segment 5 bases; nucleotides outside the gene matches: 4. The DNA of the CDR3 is TGCGCCAGCAGCTCAGAGGGACAGGAGACCCAGTACTTC. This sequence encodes CASSSEGQETQYF.

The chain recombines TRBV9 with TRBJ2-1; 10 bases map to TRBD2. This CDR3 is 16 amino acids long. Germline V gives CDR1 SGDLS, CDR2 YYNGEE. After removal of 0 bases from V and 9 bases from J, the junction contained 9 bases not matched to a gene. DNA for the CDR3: TGTGCCAGCAGCGTAGGGGCTAGCGGGAGTTCAAGTGAGCAGTTCTTC. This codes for CASSVGASGSSSEQFF.

The CDR3 coding sequence is TGTGCCAGCAGCTTAGATCAGGGCTTGGTGGATGGCTACACCTTC. It encodes CASSLDQGLVDGYTF. The J gene is TRBJ1-2, the V gene TRBV11-2, with D possibly matching TRBD1 (5 bases). Germline V CDR1 and CDR2: SGHAT, FQNNGV. This CDR3 comprises 15 residues. V was clipped by 0 bases and J by 6 bases, with 14 bases between them.

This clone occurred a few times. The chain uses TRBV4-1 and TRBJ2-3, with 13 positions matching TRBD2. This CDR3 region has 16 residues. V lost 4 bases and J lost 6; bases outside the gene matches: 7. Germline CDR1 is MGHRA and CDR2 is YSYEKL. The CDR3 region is CASSPRTSGSSDTQYF. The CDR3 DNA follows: TGCGCCAGCAGCCCAAGGACTAGCGGGAGTTCGGATACGCAGTATTTT.

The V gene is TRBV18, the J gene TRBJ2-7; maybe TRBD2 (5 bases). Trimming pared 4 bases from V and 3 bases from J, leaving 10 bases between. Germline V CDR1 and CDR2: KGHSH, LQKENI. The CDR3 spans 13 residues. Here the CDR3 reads CASSLDYYYEQYF. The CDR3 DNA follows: TGTGCCAGCTCACTCGACTACTACTACGAGCAGTACTTC.